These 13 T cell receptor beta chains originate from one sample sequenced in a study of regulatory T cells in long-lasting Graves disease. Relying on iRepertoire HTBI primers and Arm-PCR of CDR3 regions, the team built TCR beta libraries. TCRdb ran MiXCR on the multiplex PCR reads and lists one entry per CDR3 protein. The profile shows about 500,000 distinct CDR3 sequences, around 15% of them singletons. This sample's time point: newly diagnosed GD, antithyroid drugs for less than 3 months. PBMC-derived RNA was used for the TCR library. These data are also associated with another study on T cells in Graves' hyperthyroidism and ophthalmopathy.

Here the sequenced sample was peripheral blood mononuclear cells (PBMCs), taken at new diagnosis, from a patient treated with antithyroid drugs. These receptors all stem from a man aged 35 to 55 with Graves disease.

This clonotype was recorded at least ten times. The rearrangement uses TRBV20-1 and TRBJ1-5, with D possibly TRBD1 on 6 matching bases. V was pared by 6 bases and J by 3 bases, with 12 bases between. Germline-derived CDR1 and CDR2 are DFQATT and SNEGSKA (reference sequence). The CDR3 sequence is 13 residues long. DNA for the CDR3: TGCAGTGCCGTTACAGGGAACAATCAGCCCCAGCATTTT. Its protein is CSAVTGNNQPQHF.

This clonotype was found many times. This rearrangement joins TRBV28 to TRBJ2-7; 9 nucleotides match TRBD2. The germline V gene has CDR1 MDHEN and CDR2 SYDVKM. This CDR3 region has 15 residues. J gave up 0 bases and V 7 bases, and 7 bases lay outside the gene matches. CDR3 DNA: TGTGCCAGCAACGGGGCTAGCGGGATCTCCTACGAGCAGTACTTC. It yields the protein CASNGASGISYEQYF.

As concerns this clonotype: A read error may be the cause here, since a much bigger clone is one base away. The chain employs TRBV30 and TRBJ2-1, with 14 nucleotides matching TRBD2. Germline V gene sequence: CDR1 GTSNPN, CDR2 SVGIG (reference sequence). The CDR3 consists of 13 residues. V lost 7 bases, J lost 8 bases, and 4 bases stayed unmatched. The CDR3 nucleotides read TGTGCCTTGACTAGCGGGAGGGGCGATGAGCAGTTCTTC. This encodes CALTSGRGDEQFF.

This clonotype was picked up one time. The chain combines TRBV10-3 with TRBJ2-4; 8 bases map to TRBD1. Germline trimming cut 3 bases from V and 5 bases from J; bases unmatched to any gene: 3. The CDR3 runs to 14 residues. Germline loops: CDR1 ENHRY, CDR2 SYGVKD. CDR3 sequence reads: CAISDRGPENIQYF. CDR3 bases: TGTGCCATCAGTGACAGGGGGCCCGAAAACATTCAGTACTTC.

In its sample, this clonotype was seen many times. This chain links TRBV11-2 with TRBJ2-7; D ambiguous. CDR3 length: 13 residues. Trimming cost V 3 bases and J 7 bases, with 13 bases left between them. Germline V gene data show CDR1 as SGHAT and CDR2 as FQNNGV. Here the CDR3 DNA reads TGTGCCAGCAGCTTGGCCCAGATAAGGGAGCAGTACTTC. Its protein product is CASSLAQIREQYF.

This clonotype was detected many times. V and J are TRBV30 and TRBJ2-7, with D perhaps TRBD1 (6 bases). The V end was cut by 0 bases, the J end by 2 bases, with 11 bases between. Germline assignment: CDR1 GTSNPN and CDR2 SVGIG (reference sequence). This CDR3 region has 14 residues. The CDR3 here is CAWSVRDMAYEQYF. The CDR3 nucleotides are TGTGCCTGGAGTGTCCGGGACATGGCCTACGAGCAGTACTTC.

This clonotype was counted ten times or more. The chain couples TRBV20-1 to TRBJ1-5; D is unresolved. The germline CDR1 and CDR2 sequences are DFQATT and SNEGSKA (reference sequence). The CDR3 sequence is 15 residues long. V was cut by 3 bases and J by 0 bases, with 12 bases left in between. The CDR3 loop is CSARSPVSSNQPQHF. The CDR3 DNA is TGCAGTGCTAGGAGTCCCGTCAGTAGCAATCAGCCCCAGCATTTT.

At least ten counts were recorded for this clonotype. This chain's CDR3 is CAISESVAGPTYEQYF. In DNA form, the CDR3 reads TGTGCCATCAGTGAGTCGGTAGCGGGACCAACCTACGAGCAGTACTTC. The J gene is TRBJ2-7, the V gene TRBV10-3; 8 nucleotides align to TRBD2. Trimming removed 0 bases from V and 2 bases from J; junction bases left unmatched: 6. The CDR3 consists of 16 residues. From germline, CDR1 is ENHRY and CDR2 SYGVKD.

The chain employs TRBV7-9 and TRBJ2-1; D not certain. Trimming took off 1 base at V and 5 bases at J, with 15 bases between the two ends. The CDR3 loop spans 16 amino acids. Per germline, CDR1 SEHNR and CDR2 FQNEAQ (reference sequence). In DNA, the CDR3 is TGTGCCAGCAGCTTAGTGTCCAATCTCCTAAACAATGAGCAGTTCTTC. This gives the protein CASSLVSNLLNNEQFF. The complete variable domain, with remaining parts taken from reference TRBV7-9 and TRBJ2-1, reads DTGVSQNPRHKITKRGQNVTFRCDPISEHNRLYWYRQTLGQGPEFLTYFQNEAQLEKSRLLSDRFSAERPKGSFSTLEIQRTEQGDSAMYLCASSLVSNLLNNEQFFGPGTRLTVL.

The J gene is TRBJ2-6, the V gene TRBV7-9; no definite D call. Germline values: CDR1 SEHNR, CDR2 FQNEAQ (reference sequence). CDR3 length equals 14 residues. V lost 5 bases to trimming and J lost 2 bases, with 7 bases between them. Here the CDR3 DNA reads TGTGCCAGCAGCCCGCTCGCTGGGGCCAACGTCCTGACTTTC. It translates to CASSPLAGANVLTF.

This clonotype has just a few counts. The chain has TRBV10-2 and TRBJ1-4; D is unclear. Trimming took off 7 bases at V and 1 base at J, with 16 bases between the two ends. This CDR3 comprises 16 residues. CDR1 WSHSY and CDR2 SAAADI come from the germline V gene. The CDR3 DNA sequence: TGCGCCAGCACTCCGTGGGATACTGGAACTAATGAAAAACTGTTTTTT. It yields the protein CASTPWDTGTNEKLFF.

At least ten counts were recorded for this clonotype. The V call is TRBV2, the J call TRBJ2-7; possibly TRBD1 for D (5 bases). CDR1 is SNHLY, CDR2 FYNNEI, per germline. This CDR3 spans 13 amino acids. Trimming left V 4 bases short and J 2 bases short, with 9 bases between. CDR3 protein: CASSVPRAYEQYF. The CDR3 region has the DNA TGTGCCAGCAGTGTCCCCAGGGCCTACGAGCAGTACTTC.

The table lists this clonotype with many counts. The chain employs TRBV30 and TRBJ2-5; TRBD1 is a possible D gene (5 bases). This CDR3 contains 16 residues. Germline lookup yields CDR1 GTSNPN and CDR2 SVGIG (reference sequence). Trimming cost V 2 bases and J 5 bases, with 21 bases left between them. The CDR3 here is CAWSPPSQGARETQYF. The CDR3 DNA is TGTGCCTGGAGTCCACCCAGCCAGGGTGCCCGGGAGACCCAGTACTTC.